A single sample is the source of the 21 T cell receptor beta chains below, sequenced in a study of blood T cell repertoires in COVID-19. TCRdb's copy holds only in-frame clones and misses some; the assay was immunoSEQ multiplex PCR. The sample lists 75,000 or so clones, roughly 87% occurring once. The sequenced sample consisted of peripheral blood. The receptors come from a man between 65 and 80 years old with acute or convalescent COVID-19.

This sequence joins TRBV5-1 and TRBJ2-6; possibly TRBD2 for D (6 bases). The germline V and J ends were trimmed by 4 bases and 2 bases, with 10 bases remaining between them. Germline V lookup: CDR1 SGHRS, CDR2 YFSETQ. The CDR3 sequence is 15 residues long. The CDR3 DNA is TGCGCCAGCAGCCCTGGGGGGACTGGGGCCAACGTCCTGACTTTC. This sequence encodes CASSPGGTGANVLTF.

The chain joins TRBV28 to TRBJ2-7; a weak D match, TRBD1 (5 bases). Per germline, CDR1 MDHEN and CDR2 SYDVKM. Trimming shortened V by 2 bases and J by 1 base, and 9 bases separated the two germline ends. CDR3 length: 14 residues. CDR3 protein: CASSLTSGSYEQYF. The CDR3 coding sequence is TGTGCCAGCAGTTTAACCTCAGGGTCCTACGAGCAGTACTTC.

V gene TRBV5-1 combines with J gene TRBJ1-3, with a possible D match to TRBD1 (6 bases). The germline V and J ends were trimmed by 4 bases and 4 bases, with 9 bases remaining between them. The CDR3 extends over 13 amino acids. Per the germline V gene, CDR1 is SGHRS and CDR2 is YFSETQ. For the CDR3, the DNA is TGCGCCAGCAGCATAGGGACAGGAAACACCATATATTTT. Its protein product is CASSIGTGNTIYF.

This chain connects TRBV6-2 or TRBV6-3 to TRBJ2-7; tentative D call: TRBD1 (5 bases). With 5 bases removed from V and 2 bases from J, the gap between germline ends came to 7 bases. The CDR3 covers 12 residues. Germline V gene data show CDR1 as MNHEY and CDR2 as SVGEGT. The CDR3 loop is CASSDSPYEQYF. CDR3 sequence (DNA): TGTGCCAGCAGTGACAGTCCCTACGAGCAGTACTTC.

V is TRBV5-1 and J is TRBJ1-4; TRBD1 aligns across 8 bases. The CDR3 covers 14 residues. The J segment lost 9 bases and the V segment lost 0 bases, leaving 4 bases of the junction unmatched. Looked up from germline, CDR1 is SGHRS and CDR2 is YFSETQ. The CDR3 coding sequence is TGCGCCAGCAGCTTGGCGCAGGGGGCTAAAAAACTGTTTTTT. Its translation is CASSLAQGAKKLFF.

The V gene is TRBV5-4, the J gene TRBJ1-1; 8 bases agree with TRBD1. The CDR3 consists of 16 residues. Germline trimming cut 3 bases from V and 4 bases from J; bases unmatched to any gene: 11. Germline-derived CDR1 and CDR2 are SGHNT and YYREEE (reference sequence). The CDR3 nucleotides read TGTGCCAGCAGCTCCTTCCGGACAGGGTCTTTCACTGAAGCTTTCTTT. Encoded protein: CASSSFRTGSFTEAFF.

This clone has just one count. The chain is built from TRBV5-8 and TRBJ1-5; TRBD1 aligns across 7 bases. Trimming cost V 5 bases and J 3 bases; bases outside gene matches: 8. The CDR3 is 15 residues long. The V gene's germline CDR1 is SGHTS and CDR2 YDEGEE. DNA of the CDR3: TGTGCCAGCAGTCCCGCGACAGGGCTCAATCAGCCCCAGCATTTT. Translating gives CASSPATGLNQPQHF.

The chain combines TRBV6-6 with TRBJ1-1; tentative D call: TRBD1 (5 bases). Germline V gene sequence: CDR1 MNHNY, CDR2 SVGAGI (reference sequence). The CDR3 totals 15 residues. The germline V and J ends were trimmed by 5 bases and 10 bases, with 23 bases remaining between them. In DNA form, the CDR3 reads TGTGCCAGCAGTCCGACGGGGGTCCCGCCCAAAGGAGCTTTCTTT. It yields the protein CASSPTGVPPKGAFF.

The chain couples TRBV10-1 to TRBJ2-3; a possible D gene is TRBD2 (5 bases). The CDR3 is 15 residues long. CDR1 is WNHNN, CDR2 SYGVQD, per germline (reference sequence). V was clipped by 0 bases and J by 1 base, with 8 bases between them. The CDR3 loop is CASSESTLGTDTQYF. The CDR3 DNA reads as TGCGCCAGCAGTGAGTCGACACTAGGCACAGATACGCAGTATTTT.

The V and J genes are TRBV28 and TRBJ2-1, with TRBD2 as a possible D gene (6 bases). V was clipped by 3 bases and J by 10 bases, with 19 bases between them. CDR3 length equals 15 residues. The V gene's germline CDR1 is MDHEN and CDR2 SYDVKM. CDR3 nucleotides: TGTGCCAGCAGTTTCGGGAGTGGAGGTGTTAGGGAGCAGTTCTTC. This gives the protein CASSFGSGGVREQFF.

The rearrangement joins TRBV6-5 to TRBJ2-2; D is ambiguous. Deletions cut 6 bases from V and 7 bases from J, with 15 bases between. The CDR3 contains 14 residues. CDR1 is MNHEY, CDR2 SVGAGI, per germline. CDR3 sequence: CASRLSRTVGELFF. The CDR3 nucleotides are TGTGCCAGCAGGCTATCACGCACGGTCGGGGAGCTGTTTTTT.

The V call is TRBV11-1, the J call TRBJ1-4, with unresolved D. Germline loops: CDR1 SGHAT, CDR2 FQDESV (reference sequence). Trimming shortened V by 5 bases and J by 4 bases, and 14 bases separated the two germline ends. The CDR3 length is 15 residues. The CDR3 protein is CASSRSRSDNEKLFF. Here the CDR3 DNA reads TGTGCCAGCAGCCGTTCTCGGTCCGATAATGAAAAACTGTTTTTT.

The chain links TRBV7-3 to TRBJ2-2; D is possibly TRBD1 (5 bases). Trimming removed 1 base from V and 6 bases from J, with 15 bases in between. CDR1 is SGHTA and CDR2 is FQGTGA in the germline V gene. CDR3 length: 16 residues. CDR3 region: CASSLIGAKTAGELFF. The CDR3 nucleotides read TGTGCCAGCAGCTTAATTGGGGCGAAGACCGCCGGGGAGCTGTTTTTT.

V is TRBV19 and J is TRBJ1-2, with D possibly being TRBD1 (5 bases). The CDR3 has 18 amino acids. The V gene's germline CDR1 is LNHDA and CDR2 SQIVND (reference sequence). V dropped 6 bases and J dropped 5 bases, with 28 bases sitting between them. CDR3 residues: CASSLDGGGAGFSYGYTF. The CDR3 DNA reads as TGTGCCAGTAGCCTCGACGGCGGAGGGGCAGGATTTTCGTATGGCTACACCTTC.

The V and J genes are TRBV3-1 (or the pseudogene TRBV3-2) and TRBJ2-7; possible D gene TRBD2, 5 bases. Looked up from germline, CDR1 is LGHDT and CDR2 is YNNKEL (reference sequence). The CDR3 length is 15 residues. V was cut by 0 bases and J by 2 bases, with 11 bases left in between. CDR3 nucleotides: TGTGCCAGCAGCCAAGAAGGACTTCTTACCTACGAGCAGTACTTC. Translating it yields CASSQEGLLTYEQYF.

V is TRBV9 and J is TRBJ2-2; 15 nucleotides agree with TRBD2. This CDR3 is built from 16 residues. CDR1 SGDLS and CDR2 YYNGEE come from the germline V gene. With 4 bases clipped from V and 4 bases from J, the junction kept 2 bases outside the gene matches. CDR3 in amino acids: CASSWTSGGATGELFF. In DNA form, the CDR3 reads TGTGCCAGCAGCTGGACTAGCGGGGGGGCCACCGGGGAGCTGTTTTTT.

The chain has TRBV6-2 or TRBV6-3 and TRBJ2-7; D is uncertain. The CDR3 extends over 12 amino acids. V was shortened by 4 bases and J by 2 bases, with 6 bases between the two germline ends. CDR1 and CDR2 (germline): MNHEY, SVGEGT. In DNA form, the CDR3 reads TGTGCCAGCAGTTCCGGAGCCTACGAGCAGTACTTC. It encodes CASSSGAYEQYF.

This clone was seen only once. V gene TRBV10-1 combines with J gene TRBJ2-7, with a possible D match to TRBD2 (6 bases). The CDR3 spans 15 residues. With 0 bases removed from V and 4 bases from J, the gap between germline ends came to 13 bases. In germline, CDR1 is WNHNN, CDR2 SYGVQD (reference sequence). The CDR3 bases are TGCGCCAGCAGTGAGTCTTCCGGAGGGATGTACGAGCAGTACTTC. Translating gives CASSESSGGMYEQYF.

This sequence joins TRBV11-2 and TRBJ1-2; D remains unclear. Trimming removed 1 base from V and 3 bases from J, with 6 bases in between. In germline, CDR1 is SGHAT, CDR2 FQNNGV. This CDR3 is built from 13 residues. This CDR3 reads CASSLVSHYGYTF. DNA of the CDR3: TGTGCCAGCAGCTTAGTATCCCACTATGGCTACACCTTC.

The chain is built from TRBV19 and TRBJ2-7, with a tentative D call TRBD1 (5 bases). This CDR3 spans 13 amino acids. Between the trimmed V and J ends, which lost 2 bases and 6 bases, there was a span of 11 bases. Germline assignment: CDR1 LNHDA and CDR2 SQIVND (reference sequence). This CDR3 is CASSIIGAGEQYF. As DNA, the CDR3 is TGTGCCAGTAGTATAATAGGGGCTGGCGAGCAGTACTTC.

The chain employs TRBV18 and TRBJ1-6; D is possibly TRBD1 (6 bases). The CDR3 spans 15 residues. Between the trimmed V and J ends, which lost 2 bases and 10 bases, there was a span of 15 bases. Germline CDR1 is KGHSH and CDR2 is LQKENI. The CDR3: CASSPGWGLSSPLHF. In DNA form, the CDR3 reads TGTGCCAGCTCACCAGGTTGGGGGCTTTCCTCACCCCTCCACTTT.